Described below is a single TCR beta chain sequence and its context. The antigen is not known. These data are taken from a study of blood T cells in healthy people across ages. Healthy Caucasian individuals from Russia aged roughly 6 to 90 served as donors. Trimming at V came to 3 bases and at J to 1 base, leaving 10 bases not matched to a gene. The germline CDR1 and CDR2 sequences are DFQATT and SNEGSKA (reference sequence). The CDR3 is 16 residues long. Findings of the study overall: Age brought a roughly linear fall in TCR beta diversity measured per million T cells.

A sample-barcoded 5' primer and a J-beta primer mix were used in a second PCR of roughly 7 to 11 cycles. Each CDR3 protein gets one entry after TCRdb re-called the 5' RACE reads with MiXCR. The sample has under 750,000 distinct CDR3 sequences; roughly 43% are singletons. The sample comprised blood. This TCR was recovered from an elderly man in good health. The chain uses TRBV20-1 and TRBJ2-3, with TRBD1 matching 7 bases. The CDR3 coding sequence is TGCAGTGCTAGCCCCGCGACAGGGCGAGGCACAGATACGCAGTATTTT. It specifies CSASPATGRGTDTQYF.